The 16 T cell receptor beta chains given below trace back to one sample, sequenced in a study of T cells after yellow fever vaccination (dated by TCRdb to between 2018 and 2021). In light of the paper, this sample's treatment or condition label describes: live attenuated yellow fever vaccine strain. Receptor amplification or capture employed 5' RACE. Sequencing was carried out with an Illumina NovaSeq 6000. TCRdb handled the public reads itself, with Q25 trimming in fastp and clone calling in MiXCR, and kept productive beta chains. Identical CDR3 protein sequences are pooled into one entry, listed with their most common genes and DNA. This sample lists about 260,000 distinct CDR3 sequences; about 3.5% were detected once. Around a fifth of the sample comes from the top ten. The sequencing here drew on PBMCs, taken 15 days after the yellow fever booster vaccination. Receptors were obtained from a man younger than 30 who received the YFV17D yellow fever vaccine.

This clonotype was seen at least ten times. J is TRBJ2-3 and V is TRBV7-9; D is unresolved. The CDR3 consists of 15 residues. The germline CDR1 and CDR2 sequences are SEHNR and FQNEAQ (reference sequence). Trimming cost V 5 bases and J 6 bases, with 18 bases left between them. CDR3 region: CASSPSGRPEDTQYF. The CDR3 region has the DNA TGTGCCAGCAGCCCCTCCGGTCGCCCCGAGGATACGCAGTATTTT.

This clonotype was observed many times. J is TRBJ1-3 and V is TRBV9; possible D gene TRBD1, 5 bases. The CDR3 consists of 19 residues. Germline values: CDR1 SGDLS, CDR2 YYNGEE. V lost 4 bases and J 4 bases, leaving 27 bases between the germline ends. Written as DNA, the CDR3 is TGTGCCAGCAGCCCCCGGAGTTGGGGTGGGACCCTCCCCGGAAACACCATATATTTT. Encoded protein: CASSPRSWGGTLPGNTIYF.

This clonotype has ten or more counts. CDR3 sequence reads: CATSESRIGAGGLRFNDEQFF. For the CDR3, the DNA is TGTGCCACCAGTGAATCCCGCATAGGGGCGGGGGGGCTGAGGTTTAATGATGAGCAGTTCTTC. The chain combines TRBV24-1 with TRBJ2-1; 9 bases are shared with TRBD2. V dropped 4 bases and J dropped 8; count of bases not matched to a gene: 26. This CDR3 region has 21 residues. In germline, CDR1 is KGHDR, CDR2 SFDVKD.

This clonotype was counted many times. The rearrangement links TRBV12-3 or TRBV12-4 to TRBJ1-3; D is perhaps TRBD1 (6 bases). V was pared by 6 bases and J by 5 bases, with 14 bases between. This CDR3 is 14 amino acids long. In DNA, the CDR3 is TGTGCCAGCAGCACAGGACAGCCAAGAAACACCATATATTTT. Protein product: CASSTGQPRNTIYF.

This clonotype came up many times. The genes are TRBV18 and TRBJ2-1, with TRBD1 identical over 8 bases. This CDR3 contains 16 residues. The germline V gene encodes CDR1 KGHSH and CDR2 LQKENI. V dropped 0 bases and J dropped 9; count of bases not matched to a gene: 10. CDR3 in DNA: TGTGCCAGCTCACCACCTGGGGCCCCAGGGGGCGGTGAGCAGTTCTTC. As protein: CASSPPGAPGGGEQFF. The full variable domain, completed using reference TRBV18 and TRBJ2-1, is NAGVMQNPRHLVRRRGQEARLRCSPMKGHSHVYWYRQLPEEGLKFMVYLQKENIIDESGMPKERFSAEFPKEGPSILRIQQVVRGDSAAYFCASSPPGAPGGGEQFFGPGTRLTVL.

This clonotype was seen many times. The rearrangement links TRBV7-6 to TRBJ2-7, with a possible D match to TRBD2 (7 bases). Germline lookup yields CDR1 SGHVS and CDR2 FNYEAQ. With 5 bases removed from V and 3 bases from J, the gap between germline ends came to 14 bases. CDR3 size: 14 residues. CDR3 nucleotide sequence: TGTGCCAGCAGCCGGGGGGCCGAGGACTACGAGCAGTACTTC. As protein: CASSRGAEDYEQYF.

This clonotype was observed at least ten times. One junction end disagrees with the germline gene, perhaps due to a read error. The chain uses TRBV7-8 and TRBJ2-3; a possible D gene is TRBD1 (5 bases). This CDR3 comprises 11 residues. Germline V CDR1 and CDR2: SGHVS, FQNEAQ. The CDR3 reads CASSPGQRLGF. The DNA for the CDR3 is TGTGCCAGCAGCCCCGGACAACGTCTGGGTTTT.

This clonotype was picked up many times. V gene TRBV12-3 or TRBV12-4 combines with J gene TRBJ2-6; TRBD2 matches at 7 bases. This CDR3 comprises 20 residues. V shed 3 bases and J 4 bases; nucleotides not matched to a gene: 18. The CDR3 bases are TGTGCCAGCAGTTTCGCCGGCCGAGCGGGGATCTTTTCGGGGGCCAACGTCCTGACTTTC. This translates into CASSFAGRAGIFSGANVLTF.

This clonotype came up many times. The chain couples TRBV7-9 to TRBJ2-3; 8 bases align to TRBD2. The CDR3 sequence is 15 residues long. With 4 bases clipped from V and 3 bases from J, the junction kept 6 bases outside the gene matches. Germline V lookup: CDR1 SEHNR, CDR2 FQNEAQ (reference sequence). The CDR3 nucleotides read TGTGCCAGCAGCTCTCAGCGGGGGTGGACAGATACGCAGTATTTT. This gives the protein CASSSQRGWTDTQYF.

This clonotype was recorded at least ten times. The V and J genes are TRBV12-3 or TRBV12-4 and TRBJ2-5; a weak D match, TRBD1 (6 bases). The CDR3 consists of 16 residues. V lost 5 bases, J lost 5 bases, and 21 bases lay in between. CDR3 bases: TGTGCCAGCAGTCTTTTGGGACAATTGAATGGGGAGACCCAGTACTTC. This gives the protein CASSLLGQLNGETQYF.

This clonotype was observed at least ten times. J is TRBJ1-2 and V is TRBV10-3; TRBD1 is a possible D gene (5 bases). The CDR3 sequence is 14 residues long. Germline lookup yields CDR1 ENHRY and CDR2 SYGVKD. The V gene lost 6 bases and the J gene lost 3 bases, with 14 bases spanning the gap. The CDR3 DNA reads TGTGCCATCAGGCCCCGACAGAGCGACTATGGCTACACCTTC. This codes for CAIRPRQSDYGYTF.

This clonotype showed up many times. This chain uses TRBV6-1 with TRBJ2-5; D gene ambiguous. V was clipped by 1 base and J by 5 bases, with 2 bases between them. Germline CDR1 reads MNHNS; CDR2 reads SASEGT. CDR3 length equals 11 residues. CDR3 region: CASSEVETQYF. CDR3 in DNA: TGTGCCAGCAGTGAAGTGGAGACCCAGTACTTC.

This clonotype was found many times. CDR3 region: CASSYGQGGQPQHF. CDR3 DNA: TGTGCCAGCAGTTACGGACAGGGGGGTCAGCCCCAGCATTTT. The V gene is TRBV6-2 or TRBV6-3, the J gene TRBJ1-5, with TRBD1 matching 10 bases. Trimming cost V 2 bases and J 6 bases; bases outside gene matches: 1. Germline V gene sequence: CDR1 MNHEY, CDR2 SVGEGT. This CDR3 contains 14 residues.

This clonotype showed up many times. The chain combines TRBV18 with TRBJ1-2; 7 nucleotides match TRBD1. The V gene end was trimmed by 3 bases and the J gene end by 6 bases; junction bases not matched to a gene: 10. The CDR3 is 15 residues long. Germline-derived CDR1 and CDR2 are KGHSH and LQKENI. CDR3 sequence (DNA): TGTGCCAGCTCACCCGGGACAGCCCCCGAGGATGGCTACACCTTC. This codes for CASSPGTAPEDGYTF. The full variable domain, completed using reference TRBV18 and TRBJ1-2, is NAGVMQNPRHLVRRRGQEARLRCSPMKGHSHVYWYRQLPEEGLKFMVYLQKENIIDESGMPKERFSAEFPKEGPSILRIQQVVRGDSAAYFCASSPGTAPEDGYTFGSGTRLTVV.

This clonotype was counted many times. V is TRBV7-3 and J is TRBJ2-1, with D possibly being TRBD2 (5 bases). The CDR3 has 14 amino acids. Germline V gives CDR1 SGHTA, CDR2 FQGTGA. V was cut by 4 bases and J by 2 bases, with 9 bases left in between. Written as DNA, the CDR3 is TGTGCCAGCAGCTCCCGGGGAACCTACAATGAGCAGTTCTTC. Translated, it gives CASSSRGTYNEQFF.

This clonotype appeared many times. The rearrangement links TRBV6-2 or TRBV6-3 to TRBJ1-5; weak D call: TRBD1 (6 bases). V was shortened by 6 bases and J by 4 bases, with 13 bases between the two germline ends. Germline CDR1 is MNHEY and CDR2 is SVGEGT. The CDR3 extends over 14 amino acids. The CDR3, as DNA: TGTGCCAGCAGCGATGGACAGCCGAATCAGCCCCAGCATTTT. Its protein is CASSDGQPNQPQHF.